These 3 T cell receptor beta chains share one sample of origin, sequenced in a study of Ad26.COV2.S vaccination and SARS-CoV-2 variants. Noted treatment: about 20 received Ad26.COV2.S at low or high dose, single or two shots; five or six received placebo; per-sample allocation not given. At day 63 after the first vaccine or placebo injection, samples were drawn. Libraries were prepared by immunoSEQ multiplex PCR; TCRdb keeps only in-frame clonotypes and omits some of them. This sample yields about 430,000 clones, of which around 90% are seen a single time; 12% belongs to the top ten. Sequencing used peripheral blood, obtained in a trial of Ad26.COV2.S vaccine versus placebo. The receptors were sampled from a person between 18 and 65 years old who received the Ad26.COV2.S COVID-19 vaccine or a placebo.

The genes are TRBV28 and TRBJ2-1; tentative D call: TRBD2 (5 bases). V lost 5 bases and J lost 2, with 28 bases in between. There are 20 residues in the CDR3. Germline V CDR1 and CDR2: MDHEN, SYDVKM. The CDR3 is CASSPRIWLAGGLTYNEQFF. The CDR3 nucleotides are TGTGCCAGCAGTCCCCGGATTTGGCTGGCGGGCGGGCTCACCTACAATGAGCAGTTCTTC.

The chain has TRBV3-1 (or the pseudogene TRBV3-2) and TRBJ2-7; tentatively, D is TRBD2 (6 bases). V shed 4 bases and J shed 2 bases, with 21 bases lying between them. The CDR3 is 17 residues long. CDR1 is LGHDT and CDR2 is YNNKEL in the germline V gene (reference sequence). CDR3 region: CASSPGGVHAWAYEQYF. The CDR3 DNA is TGTGCCAGCAGCCCCGGGGGTGTGCACGCTTGGGCCTACGAGCAGTACTTC.

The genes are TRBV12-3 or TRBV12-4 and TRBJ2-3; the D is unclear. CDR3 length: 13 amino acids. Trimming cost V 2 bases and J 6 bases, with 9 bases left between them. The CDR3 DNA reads TGTGCCAGCAGTTTAACCGCCCGGGATACGCAGTATTTT. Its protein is CASSLTARDTQYF.